These 12 T cell receptor beta chains were all obtained from the same sample, sequenced in a study of T cell responses to AZD1222 COVID-19 vaccine. Libraries were prepared by immunoSEQ multiplex PCR; TCRdb keeps only in-frame clonotypes and omits some of them. The table includes under 130,000 clones, roughly 90% detected once. Sample: peripheral blood, taken on day 0 of AZD1222 vaccination. The receptors come from an adult in good health.

V usage is TRBV15 and J usage is TRBJ1-5; 10 bases agree with TRBD1. The CDR3 runs 16 residues. With 4 bases clipped from V and 7 bases from J, the junction kept 10 bases outside the gene matches. Germline V gene lookup returns CDR1 LNHNV and CDR2 YYDKDF (reference sequence). CDR3 region: CATSTGQGRGGQPQHF. For the CDR3, the DNA is TGTGCCACCAGCACGGGACAGGGGAGGGGTGGACAGCCCCAGCATTTT.

The chain links TRBV30 to TRBJ2-1, with D perhaps matching TRBD2 (5 bases). Per the germline V gene, CDR1 is GTSNPN and CDR2 is SVGIG (reference sequence). Trimming stripped 3 bases from V and 6 bases from J, with 12 bases between. The CDR3 covers 13 residues. The CDR3 DNA sequence: TGTGCCTGGAGCGGACTGAGAGGCAATGAGCAGTTCTTC. Protein: CAWSGLRGNEQFF.

CDR3 DNA sequence: TGTGCTAGTGGTTTCCACCGAGGACTGGTCACTGAAGCTTTCTTT. Translation: CASGFHRGLVTEAFF. This rearrangement joins TRBV12-5 to TRBJ1-1; D is unresolved. V lost 3 bases and J 4 bases, leaving 15 bases between the germline ends. Germline values: CDR1 LGHNT, CDR2 FRNRAP. The CDR3 extends over 15 amino acids. The variable domain in full, with the rest retrieved from reference TRBV12-5 and TRBJ1-1, is DARVTQTPRHKVTEMGQEVTMRCQPILGHNTVFWYRQTMMQGLELLAYFRNRAPLDDSGMPKDRFSAEMPDATLATLKIQPSEPRDSAVYFCASGFHRGLVTEAFFGQGTRLTVV.

About this clone: One end of the junction is discordant with germline, which a read error may explain. In DNA, the CDR3 is TGTGCCAGCAGTTACCCTGCAGGGTTTGGGAAAGACCCTTTAGCTTTC. It translates to CASSYPAGFGKDPLAF. The chain combines TRBV6-6 with TRBJ1-2; TRBD1 is a possible D gene (5 bases). Germline V gene data show CDR1 as MNHNY and CDR2 as SVGAGI (reference sequence). CDR3 size: 16 residues.

This chain links TRBV9 with TRBJ2-7; the match to TRBD2 covers 7 bases. With 3 bases clipped from V and 2 bases from J, the junction kept 8 bases outside the gene matches. CDR3 length: 15 amino acids. From germline, CDR1 is SGDLS and CDR2 YYNGEE. For the CDR3, the DNA is TGTGCCAGCAGCGCCGGACTAGGTGATCCCTACGAGCAGTACTTC. As protein: CASSAGLGDPYEQYF.

The chain combines TRBV9 with TRBJ1-3; TRBD1 aligns across 7 bases. CDR3 length equals 17 residues. With V trimmed by 0 bases and J by 2 bases, 8 bases remained unmatched. The germline gives CDR1 SGDLS, CDR2 YYNGEE. CDR3 nucleotide sequence: TGTGCCAGCAGCGTAGAGGTGGGACAGATCGCTGGAAACACCATATATTTT. This encodes CASSVEVGQIAGNTIYF.

Only one count was recorded for this clone. The chain couples TRBV6-5 to TRBJ1-1, with a tentative D call TRBD1 (6 bases). From germline, CDR1 is MNHEY and CDR2 SVGAGI. This CDR3 has 15 amino acids. V lost 0 bases and J 1 base, leaving 9 bases between the germline ends. The CDR3 DNA follows: TGTGCCAGCAGTTACTCTGGGACACCGAACACTGAAGCTTTCTTT. This encodes CASSYSGTPNTEAFF.

J is TRBJ1-2 and V is TRBV7-9; D is ambiguous. Germline-derived CDR1 and CDR2 are SEHNR and FQNEAQ (reference sequence). V shed 3 bases and J shed 4 bases, with 9 bases lying between them. CDR3 length: 13 residues. As DNA, the CDR3 is TGTGCCAGCAGCTTGGGCAGACTCTATGGCTACACCTTC. Protein product: CASSLGRLYGYTF. Full variable domain (rest looked up from reference TRBV7-9 and TRBJ1-2): DTGVSQNPRHKITKRGQNVTFRCDPISEHNRLYWYRQTLGQGPEFLTYFQNEAQLEKSRLLSDRFSAERPKGSFSTLEIQRTEQGDSAMYLCASSLGRLYGYTFGSGTRLTVV.

V usage is TRBV19 and J usage is TRBJ1-2; D is uncertain. This CDR3 comprises 13 residues. Germline lookup yields CDR1 LNHDA and CDR2 SQIVND (reference sequence). V lost 2 bases, J lost 1 base, and 5 bases lay in between. The CDR3, as DNA: TGTGCCAGTAGTATATACAGTAACTATGGCTACACCTTC. This translates into CASSIYSNYGYTF.

The chain is built from TRBV11-2 and TRBJ2-1, with D possibly being TRBD1 (5 bases). V lost 5 bases and J lost 8, with 19 bases in between. CDR1 and CDR2 (germline): SGHAT, FQNNGV. The CDR3 is 15 residues long. For the CDR3, the DNA is TGTGCCAGCAGCGGGGCCGGGCAGGCGTTCGATGAGCAGTTCTTC. Translation gives CASSGAGQAFDEQFF.

This clone was observed once. This sequence joins TRBV18 and TRBJ1-3; perhaps TRBD1 as D (5 bases). In germline, CDR1 is KGHSH, CDR2 LQKENI. The CDR3 is 17 amino acids. With 3 bases removed from V and 4 bases from J, the gap between germline ends came to 19 bases. CDR3: CASSPRGAGRTGNTIYF. CDR3 nucleotides: TGTGCCAGCTCACCCCGAGGGGCAGGGAGAACAGGAAACACCATATATTTT.

This sequence joins TRBV5-6 and TRBJ1-5, with D possibly matching TRBD1 (6 bases). Looked up from germline, CDR1 is SGHDT and CDR2 is YYEEEE. CDR3 length: 14 amino acids. V was pared by 2 bases and J by 5 bases, with 11 bases between. CDR3 region: CASSFGSGDQPQHF. As DNA, the CDR3 is TGTGCCAGCAGCTTTGGGTCAGGGGATCAGCCCCAGCATTTT.